This paragraph reports one T cell receptor beta chain. Source study methods: For nucleated cells, counts were estimated from reference gene primer amplification. The protocol was immunoSEQ multiplex PCR, while the TCRdb copy is restricted to in-frame clones and leaves out a portion. That table gives V, J and clone size, and the DNA gave D and trimming. Counted here are roughly 200,000 clones, roughly 90% occurring once; the ten biggest clones make up 5.5% to 7.5%. Per the germline V gene, CDR1 is MNHEY and CDR2 is SVGAGI. This CDR3 is 15 amino acids long. Trimming shortened V by 6 bases and J by 0 bases, and 15 bases separated the two germline ends. The data stem from a study of blood T cell repertoires in COVID-19. Study as a whole: Samples of COVID-19 (acute and convalescent) were obtained from the United States, Italy and Spain. T cells, B-cell-depleted T cells, or PBMCs provided the cDNA or gDNA that served as material.

Sequenced material: peripheral blood. The source is a man in his forties or fifties with acute or convalescent COVID-19. The rearrangement joins TRBV6-5 to TRBJ2-7, with D possibly matching TRBD2 (5 bases). The CDR3 bases are TGTGCCAGCAGCAACACCGGGAAGAGCTCCTACGAGCAGTACTTC. This sequence encodes CASSNTGKSSYEQYF.